The TCR beta chain described here comes from a study of control samples from healthy donors and cancer patients. Measured with immunoSEQ multiplex PCR; TCRdb has only the in-frame clones, and not every one. The sample has over 150,000 clones; around 94% are singletons. The V segment lost 10 bases and the J segment 4 bases; nucleotides outside the gene matches: 7. The length of the CDR3 is 13 residues. Germline assignment: CDR1 MDHEN and CDR2 SYDVKM. The chain links TRBV28 to TRBJ1-2; the match to TRBD1 covers 9 bases. This receptor was identified in a man between 60 and 70 years old with colorectal cancer. Sample: PBMCs. CDR3 in amino acids: CATTGGHIYGYTF. The CDR3 nucleotides are TGTGCCACCACAGGGGGCCATATCTATGGCTACACCTTC.